This is a list of T cell receptor beta chains from one sample in a study of blood T cells in healthy people across ages. TCRdb redid the calling of the 5' RACE reads with MiXCR, one entry per CDR3 protein. This sample has about 580,000 distinct CDR3 sequences, with less than 60% found just once. The sequenced material came from blood. The source is a man aged 80 or over in good health. Each CDR3 is given without its conserved first and last residue. The order of the fields is V gene, J gene, CDR3 protein.

V: TRBV7-2; J: TRBJ1-2; CDR3: ASSPQTGMGNYGYT
V: TRBV27; J: TRBJ2-7; CDR3: ASTSTSYEQY
V: TRBV7-2; J: TRBJ2-7; CDR3: ASSLVGVSSYEQY
V: TRBV6-6; J: .; CDR3: VSSWERGGGETQY
V: TRBV6-5; J: TRBJ2-1; CDR3: ASTYRDRGFNEQF
V: TRBV6-6; J: TRBJ1-1; CDR3: ASSYSRGDTEAF
V: TRBV11-2; J: TRBJ2-7; CDR3: ASSLVVREQY
V: TRBV5-4; J: TRBJ2-7; CDR3: ASSPQVSSYEQY
V: TRBV4-3; J: TRBJ1-2; CDR3: ASSQDVRSGGPNYVYT
V: TRBV9; J: TRBJ1-2; CDR3: ASSVGGTGRVGGYT